Listed below are T cell receptor beta chains from one sample, sequenced in a study of blood T cell repertoires in COVID-19. This table comes from immunoSEQ multiplex PCR, and its TCRdb copy is limited to in-frame clones, with some not included. This sample has roughly 250,000 clones, with roughly 93% found just once. The sample consisted of PBMCs or T cells enriched from blood (not recorded which). The receptors come from a woman between 40 and 55 years old with acute COVID-19. Each CDR3 is given with its conserved first and last residue. The D gene is left open where the match is weak. Some rows have no size entry. The others give once, few or many, or a class for an expanded clone.

D: TRBD1; V: TRBV9; size: .; J: TRBJ1-2; CDR3: CASSGPGGSYGYTF; DNA: TGTGCCAGCAGCGGACCAGGGGGCTCCTATGGCTACACCTTC
D: TRBD1; V: TRBV2; size: .; J: TRBJ1-5; CDR3: CASTQQTGLSNQPQHF; DNA: TGTGCCAGCACCCAACAGACAGGGCTTAGCAATCAGCCCCAGCATTTT
D: TRBD2; V: TRBV28; size: once; J: TRBJ2-1; CDR3: CASISGGYNEQFF; DNA: TGTGCCAGCATCTCGGGAGGCTACAATGAGCAGTTCTTC
D: .; V: TRBV4-1; size: .; J: TRBJ1-1; CDR3: CASSQEGGAEAFF; DNA: TGCGCCAGCAGCCAAGAGGGAGGAGCTGAAGCTTTCTTT
D: .; V: TRBV2; size: .; J: TRBJ2-1; CDR3: CASRKDSNNYNEQFF; DNA: TGTGCCAGCCGAAAGGACAGTAACAACTACAATGAGCAGTTCTTC
D: TRBD1; V: TRBV9; size: .; J: TRBJ2-3; CDR3: CASSPDRGRGDTQYF; DNA: TGTGCCAGCAGCCCCGACAGGGGGCGCGGAGATACGCAGTATTTT
D: .; V: TRBV29-1; size: .; J: TRBJ1-1; CDR3: CSVEDLPPTGSGTEAFF; DNA: TGCAGCGTTGAAGATCTTCCCCCAACGGGGTCGGGCACTGAAGCTTTCTTT
D: TRBD1; V: TRBV25-1; size: few; J: TRBJ1-1; CDR3: CARKHRGRDTEAFF; DNA: TGTGCCAGAAAACACAGGGGGCGGGATACTGAAGCTTTCTTT
D: TRBD2; V: TRBV24-1; size: many; J: TRBJ2-6; CDR3: CATSDSRLAGGPGANVLTF; DNA: TGTGCCACCAGTGATTCCCGACTAGCGGGGGGGCCTGGGGCCAACGTCCTGACTTTC
D: .; V: TRBV7-2; size: .; J: TRBJ2-5; CDR3: CASSYNSGHQQETQYF; DNA: TGTGCCAGCAGCTATAATAGCGGACATCAACAAGAGACCCAGTACTTC
D: TRBD1; V: TRBV10-2; size: .; J: TRBJ1-2; CDR3: CASSEPGQGGGYTF; DNA: TGCGCCAGCAGTGAACCGGGACAGGGGGGCGGCTACACCTTC
D: .; V: TRBV20-1; size: .; J: TRBJ1-1; CDR3: CSAAGLAEAFF; DNA: TGCAGTGCAGCGGGGTTGGCTGAAGCTTTCTTT
D: .; V: TRBV11-2; size: .; J: TRBJ1-4; CDR3: CASSMTATNEKLFF; DNA: TGTGCCAGCAGCATGACAGCAACTAATGAAAAACTGTTTTTT
D: .; V: TRBV7-2; size: .; J: TRBJ2-1; CDR3: CASSLRGRGFVNEQFF; DNA: TGTGCCAGCAGCTTACGTGGGAGAGGTTTTGTAAATGAGCAGTTCTTC
D: .; V: TRBV4-1; size: once; J: TRBJ1-6; CDR3: CASSQDVTGTSPLHF; DNA: TGCGCCAGCAGCCAAGATGTGACAGGAACTTCACCCCTCCACTTT
D: .; V: TRBV4-3; size: .; J: TRBJ2-1; CDR3: CASSQDSDNEQFF; DNA: TGCGCCAGCAGCCAAGATTCGGACAATGAGCAGTTCTTC
D: TRBD1; V: TRBV9; size: .; J: TRBJ1-4; CDR3: CASSVGDRAFEKLFF; DNA: TGTGCCAGCAGCGTAGGGGACAGGGCGTTTGAAAAACTGTTTTTT
D: .; V: TRBV15; size: .; J: TRBJ1-5; CDR3: CATSRGQEVVQPQHF; DNA: TGTGCCACCAGCAGAGGACAGGAAGTTGTTCAGCCCCAGCATTTT
D: TRBD1; V: TRBV5-5; size: .; J: TRBJ2-1; CDR3: CASREGQGLYNEQFF; DNA: TGTGCCAGCAGAGAGGGACAGGGACTCTACAATGAGCAGTTCTTC
D: .; V: TRBV28; size: .; J: TRBJ2-3; CDR3: CASSFTGTQDTQYF; DNA: TGTGCCAGCAGTTTTACCGGGACTCAGGATACGCAGTATTTT
D: .; V: TRBV19; size: .; J: TRBJ2-2; CDR3: CASFPWTALRELFF; DNA: TGTGCCAGCTTTCCTTGGACAGCCTTACGGGAGCTGTTTTTT
D: .; V: TRBV5-1; size: .; J: TRBJ1-2; CDR3: CASRPGGSNYGYTF; DNA: TGCGCCAGCAGACCTGGGGGGTCAAACTATGGCTACACCTTC
D: TRBD2; V: TRBV7-8; size: .; J: TRBJ2-3; CDR3: CASSRETSGSGDTQYF; DNA: TGTGCCAGCAGCCGAGAGACTAGCGGGAGTGGAGATACGCAGTATTTT